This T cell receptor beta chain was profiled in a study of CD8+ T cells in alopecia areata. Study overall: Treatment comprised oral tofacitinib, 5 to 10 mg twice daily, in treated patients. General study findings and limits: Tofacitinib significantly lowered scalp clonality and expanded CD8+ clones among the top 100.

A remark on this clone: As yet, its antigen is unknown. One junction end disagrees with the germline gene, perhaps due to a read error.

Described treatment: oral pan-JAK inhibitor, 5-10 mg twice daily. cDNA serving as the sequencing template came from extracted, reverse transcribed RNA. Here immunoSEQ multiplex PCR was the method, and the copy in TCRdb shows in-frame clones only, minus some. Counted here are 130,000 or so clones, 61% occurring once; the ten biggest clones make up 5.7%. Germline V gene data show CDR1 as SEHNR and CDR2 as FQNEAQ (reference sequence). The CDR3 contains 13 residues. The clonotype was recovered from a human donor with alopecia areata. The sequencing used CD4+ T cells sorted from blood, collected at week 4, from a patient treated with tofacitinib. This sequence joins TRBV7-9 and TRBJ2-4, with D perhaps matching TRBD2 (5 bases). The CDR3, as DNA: TGTGCCAGCAGCTTCGTTGGCGGGCAGCAGGAAGACTTC. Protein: CASSFVGGQQEDF.